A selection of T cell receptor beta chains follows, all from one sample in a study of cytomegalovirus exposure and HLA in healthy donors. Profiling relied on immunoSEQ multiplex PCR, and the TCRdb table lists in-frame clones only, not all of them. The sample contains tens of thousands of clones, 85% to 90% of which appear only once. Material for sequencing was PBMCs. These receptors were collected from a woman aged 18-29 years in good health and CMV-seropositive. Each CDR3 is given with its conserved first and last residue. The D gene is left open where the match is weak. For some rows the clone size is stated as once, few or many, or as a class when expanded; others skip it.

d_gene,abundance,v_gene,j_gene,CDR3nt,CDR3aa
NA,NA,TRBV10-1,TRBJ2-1,TGCGCCAGCAGCGGCGGGGATTTTGACTACAATGAGCAGTTCTTC,CASSGGDFDYNEQFF
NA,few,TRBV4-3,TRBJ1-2,TGCGCCAGCAGCCAAGCCGCCCTAACAGGATATGGCTACACCTTC,CASSQAALTGYGYTF
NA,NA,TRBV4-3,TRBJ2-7,TGCGCCAGCAGCCAAGATCCGCACAGCTCCTACGAGCAGTACTTC,CASSQDPHSSYEQYF
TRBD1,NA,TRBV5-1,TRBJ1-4,TGCGCCAGCAGCTTGGCGAGGTTTTCGGACAGGGCGCATTTCCCAGAAAAACTGTTTTTT,CASSLARFSDRAHFPEKLFF
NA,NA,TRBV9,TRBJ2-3,TGTGCCAGCAGCGCCCAATCGACTGGGGATACGCAGTATTTT,CASSAQSTGDTQYF
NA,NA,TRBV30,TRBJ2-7,TGTGCCTGGTTAGAACAGGGAATCTTCCACGAGCAGTACTTC,CAWLEQGIFHEQYF
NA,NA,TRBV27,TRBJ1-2,TGTGCCAGCACCCCGGGACACCCCACGGGCTATGGCTACACCTTC,CASTPGHPTGYGYTF
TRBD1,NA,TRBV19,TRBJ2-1,TGTGCCAGTAGTGTCGACAGGGGGCGGGATGAGCAGTTCTTC,CASSVDRGRDEQFF
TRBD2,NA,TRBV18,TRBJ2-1,TGTGCCAGCTCACCGACTAGCGGGAAAGGGGAGCAGTTCTTC,CASSPTSGKGEQFF
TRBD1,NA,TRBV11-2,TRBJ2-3,TGTGCCAGCAGCCCCCCCGGGACAGGGGGCCCAGATACGCAGTATTTT,CASSPPGTGGPDTQYF
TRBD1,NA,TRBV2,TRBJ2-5,TGTGCCAGCAGTCGGGACAGGTTTAGGGAGACCCAGTACTTC,CASSRDRFRETQYF
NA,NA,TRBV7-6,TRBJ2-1,TGTGCCAGCAGCTTAGGTAGCCCTACAGGGAGCTCCTACAATGAGCAGTTCTTC,CASSLGSPTGSSYNEQFF
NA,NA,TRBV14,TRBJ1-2,TGTGCCAGCAGCCAGGGGCGGGGACACTATGGCTACACCTTC,CASSQGRGHYGYTF
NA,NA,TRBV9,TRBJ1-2,TGTGCCAGCAGCGTAGAGGGGCGGGGGTTTGATGGCTACACCTTC,CASSVEGRGFDGYTF
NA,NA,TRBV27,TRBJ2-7,TGTGCCAGCAGCCCCTCGACAGGTTACGAGCAGTACTTC,CASSPSTGYEQYF
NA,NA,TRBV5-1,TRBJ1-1,TGCGCCAGCAGCCCCCCGACTGACAGACGGGCCACTGAAGCTTTCTTT,CASSPPTDRRATEAFF
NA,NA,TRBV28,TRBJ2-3,TGTGCCAGCAGCCCACTTGGTCCCACAGATACGCAGTATTTT,CASSPLGPTDTQYF
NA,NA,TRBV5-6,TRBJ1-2,TGTGCCAGCAGCTTGTACACCACGTCGGGGTATGGCTACACCTTC,CASSLYTTSGYGYTF
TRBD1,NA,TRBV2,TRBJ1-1,TGTGCCAGCAGCTTGGGACAGGGCGCTGAAGCTTTCTTT,CASSLGQGAEAFF
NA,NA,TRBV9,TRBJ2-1,TGTGCCAGCAGCGATGAGGGAAGCTCCTACAATGAGCAGTTCTTC,CASSDEGSSYNEQFF
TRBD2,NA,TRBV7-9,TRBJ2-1,TGTGCCAGCAGCCTAGGTGGACTAGCGGGGTCCTACAATGAGCAGTTCTTC,CASSLGGLAGSYNEQFF
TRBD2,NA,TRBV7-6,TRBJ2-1,TGTGCCAGCAGCTTAGGGTCGGGAGGAGAGCAGTTCTTC,CASSLGSGGEQFF
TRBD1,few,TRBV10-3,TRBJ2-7,TGTGCCATCAGTGCCCCGGGACAGCCCTACGAGCAGTACTTC,CAISAPGQPYEQYF
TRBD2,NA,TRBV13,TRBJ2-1,TGTGCCAGCAATTTTGCTAGCGGGGGTTACAATGAGCAGTTCTTC,CASNFASGGYNEQFF
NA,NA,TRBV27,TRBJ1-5,TGTGCCAGCCAGCGGTTTGGGAGCAATCAGCCCCAGCATTTT,CASQRFGSNQPQHF
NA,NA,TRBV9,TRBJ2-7,TGTGCCAGCAGCGTATCGGGGGTCGGTTACGAGCAGTACTTC,CASSVSGVGYEQYF
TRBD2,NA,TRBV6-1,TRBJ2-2,TGTGCCAGCAGTGCCCCTAGCGGATACACCGGGGAGCTGTTTTTT,CASSAPSGYTGELFF
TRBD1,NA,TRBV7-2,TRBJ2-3,TGTGCCAGCAGCTCGGGACAGGGGAAGGATACGCAGTATTTT,CASSSGQGKDTQYF
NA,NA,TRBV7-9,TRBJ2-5,TGTGCCAGCAGCTTTGTGGGCCCCGGGGACTTTCGGCGGGGAGAGACCCAGTACTTC,CASSFVGPGDFRRGETQYF
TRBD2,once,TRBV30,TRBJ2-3,TGTGCCTGGACTCAAGCGGGGGGACCGATACCGCAGTATTTT,CAWTQAGGPIPQYF
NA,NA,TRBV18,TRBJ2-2,TGTGCCAGCTCGCCGGACACCGGGGAGCTGTTTTTT,CASSPDTGELFF
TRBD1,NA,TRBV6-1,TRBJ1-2,TGTGCCAGCAGTGAATATGATGGGACAGCTAACTATGGCTACACCTTC,CASSEYDGTANYGYTF
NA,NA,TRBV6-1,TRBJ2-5,TGTGCCAGCAGTGAAATTATTAGGGGATTGGAGACCCAGTACTTC,CASSEIIRGLETQYF
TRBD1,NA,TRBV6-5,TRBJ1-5,TGTGCCAGCCGACGGCAGGGGGGAGGCAATCAGCCCCAGCATTTT,CASRRQGGGNQPQHF
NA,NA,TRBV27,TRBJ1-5,TGTGCCATCATTTTAAGTCTAAATAGCAATCAGCCCCAGCATTTT,CAIILSLNSNQPQHF
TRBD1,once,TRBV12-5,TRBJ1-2,TGTGCTAGTGGTTTGGTACTCGGGGGACAGGGTGGTGGCTATGGCTACACCTTC,CASGLVLGGQGGGYGYTF
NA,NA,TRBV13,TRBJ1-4,TGTGCCAGCAGCTCACGGGAGGGAACTAATGAAAAACTGTTTTTT,CASSSREGTNEKLFF
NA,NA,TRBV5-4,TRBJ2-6,TGTGCCAGCAGCCCAACACAAAGCTCTGGGGCCAACGTCCTGACTTTC,CASSPTQSSGANVLTF
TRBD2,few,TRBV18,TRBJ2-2,TGTGCCAGTACGACGGCAGCGGGAGATCCCGGGGAGCTGTTTTTT,CASTTAAGDPGELFF
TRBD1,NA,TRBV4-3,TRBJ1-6,TGCGCCAGCAGCCAAGTGACAGGGTCACCCCTCCACTTT,CASSQVTGSPLHF
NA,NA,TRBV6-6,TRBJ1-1,TGTGCCAGCAGTCAGGGGACGGTGAACACTGAAGCTTTCTTT,CASSQGTVNTEAFF
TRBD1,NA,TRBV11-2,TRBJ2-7,TGTGCCAGCAGCCGGGGGCAGGGGGCTCTCAAGCAGTACTTC,CASSRGQGALKQYF
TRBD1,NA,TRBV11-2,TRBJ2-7,TGTGCCAGCAGCTTAGATGGGACAGGGAACAGCGAGCAGTACTTC,CASSLDGTGNSEQYF
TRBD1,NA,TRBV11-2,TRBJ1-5,TGTGCCAGCAGCTTAGTTCGAACATGGACAGGGGGCATTCAGCCCCAGCATTTT,CASSLVRTWTGGIQPQHF
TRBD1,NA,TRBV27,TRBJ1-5,TGTGCCAGCAGTTCCGGACAGGGTATTGGTCAGCCCCAGCATTTT,CASSSGQGIGQPQHF
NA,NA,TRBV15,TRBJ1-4,TGTGCCACCAGCCCTCTCCGGCAGGGGCACGAAAAACTGTTTTTT,CATSPLRQGHEKLFF
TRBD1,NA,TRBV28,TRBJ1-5,TGTGCCAGCAGACCCGGAACTGGGACAGTTTATAGCAATCAGCCCCAGCATTTT,CASRPGTGTVYSNQPQHF
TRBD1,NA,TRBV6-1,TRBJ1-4,TGTGCCAGCAGTCCTAGGAGGGGGCAGGAAAAACTGTTTTTT,CASSPRRGQEKLFF
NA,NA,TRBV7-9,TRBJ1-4,TGTGCCAGCAGCTTATCAGCGTATAATGAAAAACTGTTTTTT,CASSLSAYNEKLFF
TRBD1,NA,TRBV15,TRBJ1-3,TGTGCCACCAGCAGGCAGGGGGCTGGAAACACCATATATTTT,CATSRQGAGNTIYF
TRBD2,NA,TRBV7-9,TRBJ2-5,TGTGCCAGCAGCCACCTAGCGGGAGGGCCCTATGAGACCCAGTACTTC,CASSHLAGGPYETQYF